One and the same sample provided the 18 T cell receptor beta chains below, sequenced in a study of T cell responses to AZD1222 COVID-19 vaccine listed by TCRdb under 2021. This specimen's time point label, per the study, means: about 28 days (+/-7) after the second vaccine dose. Libraries were built with the immunoSEQ multiplex PCR assay. TCRdb obtained this table from immuneACCESS and retained in-frame rearrangements with V and J assigned. These tables miss some clones; where compared with another copy, unresolved V genes account for less than half of the shortfall, and the remainder is unexplained. In all, the sample holds about 180,000 clones, and around 94% of those were seen once. The top ten hold roughly 1.5% of the sample. Specimen: peripheral blood, collected 28 days after the second AZD1222 dose. These receptors all stem from an adult who received the AZD1222 COVID-19 vaccine.

This chain links TRBV6-5 with TRBJ1-2; D not certain. The V and J ends lost 4 bases and 4 bases respectively, with 13 bases between them. The germline gives CDR1 MNHEY, CDR2 SVGAGI. There are 14 residues in the CDR3. CDR3 nucleotides: TGTGCCAGCAGTTCGGGGAGAGGGATCTATGGCTACACCTTC. Protein sequence: CASSSGRGIYGYTF.

The V and J genes are TRBV27 and TRBJ2-7; D uncertain. Germline CDR1 and CDR2: MNHEY and SMNVEV (reference sequence). This CDR3 contains 14 residues. V was trimmed by 8 bases and J by 2 bases, leaving 16 bases between them. The CDR3 reads CASCRADRTYEQYF. In DNA, the CDR3 is TGTGCCAGCTGTCGCGCGGATCGCACCTACGAGCAGTACTTC.

CDR3 DNA sequence: TGTGCCAGCAGTTTTGAGGGGCGGCGGAACTATGGCTACACCTTC. This codes for CASSFEGRRNYGYTF. The rearrangement links TRBV28 to TRBJ1-2, with D perhaps TRBD1 (5 bases). Germline-derived CDR1 and CDR2 are MDHEN and SYDVKM. Trimming cost V 3 bases and J 2 bases, with 13 bases left between them. This CDR3 is built from 15 residues.

V gene TRBV28 combines with J gene TRBJ2-7, with D possibly being TRBD2 (5 bases). V shed 4 bases and J shed 2 bases, with 15 bases lying between them. Germline V gives CDR1 MDHEN, CDR2 SYDVKM. CDR3 length equals 15 residues. In nucleotides, the CDR3 is TGTGCCAGCAGTTCCCCCCTAGCAGCCACCTACGAGCAGTACTTC. Residues: CASSSPLAATYEQYF.

The rearrangement uses TRBV7-6 and TRBJ2-7; 8 nucleotides align to TRBD1. J was trimmed by 0 bases and V by 1 base; bases with no gene match: 8. CDR3 size: 17 residues. Germline CDR1 is SGHVS and CDR2 is FNYEAQ. The CDR3 coding sequence is TGTGCCAGCAGCTTAGTCTGGACAGGGCCTCTCTCCTACGAGCAGTACTTC. As protein: CASSLVWTGPLSYEQYF. The whole variable domain, filled in from reference TRBV7-6 and TRBJ2-7, reads GAGVSQSPRYKVTKRGQDVALRCDPISGHVSLYWYRQALGQGPEFLTYFNYEAQQDKSGLPNDRFSAERPEGSISTLTIQRTEQRDSAMYRCASSLVWTGPLSYEQYFGPGTRLTVT.

This chain joins TRBV6-5 and TRBJ1-2; no reliable D call. CDR1 is MNHEY, CDR2 SVGAGI, per germline. The CDR3 length is 15 residues. V dropped 0 bases and J dropped 4 bases, with 12 bases sitting between them. CDR3 sequence reads: CASSYSRPGTYGYTF. The CDR3 nucleotides are TGTGCCAGCAGTTACTCAAGACCGGGAACCTATGGCTACACCTTC.

V is TRBV19 and J is TRBJ1-1; possible D gene TRBD1, 5 bases. V lost 2 bases to trimming and J lost 3 bases, with 10 bases between them. This CDR3 is 14 amino acids long. Germline CDR1 and CDR2: LNHDA and SQIVND (reference sequence). In DNA, the CDR3 is TGTGCCAGTAGTATATTTCAAGGGGACACTGAAGCTTTCTTT. It is translated as CASSIFQGDTEAFF.

The V call is TRBV7-3, the J call TRBJ2-6, with D maybe TRBD2 (6 bases). The CDR3 totals 16 residues. Between the trimmed V and J ends, which lost 5 bases and 1 base, there was a span of 12 bases. Germline values: CDR1 SGHTA, CDR2 FQGTGA. The CDR3 DNA is TGTGCCAGCAGCCCACGCGCGGGATCTGGGGCCAACGTCCTGACTTTC. It yields the protein CASSPRAGSGANVLTF.

This sequence joins TRBV5-1 and TRBJ2-5; TRBD1 aligns across 8 bases. V was pared by 4 bases and J by 4 bases, with 12 bases of the junction left unmatched. Germline CDR1 reads SGHRS; CDR2 reads YFSETQ. This CDR3 has 16 residues. CDR3 nucleotide sequence: TGCGCCAGCAGCGATACCACCGGACAGGGTTTAGAGACCCAGTACTTC. Its protein product is CASSDTTGQGLETQYF. Filled out from reference TRBV5-1 and TRBJ2-5, the complete variable domain reads KAGVTQTPRYLIKTRGQQVTLSCSPISGHRSVSWYQQTPGQGLQFLFEYFSETQRNKGNFPGRFSGRQFSNSRSEMNVSTLELGDSALYLCASSDTTGQGLETQYFGPGTRLLVL.

The chain uses TRBV6-4 and TRBJ2-3; 7 bases fit TRBD1. The CDR3 length is 13 residues. J gave up 7 bases and V 8 bases, and 9 bases lay outside the gene matches. Germline CDR1 and CDR2: MRHNA and SNTAGT. The CDR3 DNA is TGTGCCAGCGGGACAGATCGTTTGAATACGCAGTATTTT. This codes for CASGTDRLNTQYF.

The CDR3 bases are TGTGCCAGCAGCTTGATGGGACTAGCGGGCGACAATGAGCAGTTCTTC. Encoded protein: CASSLMGLAGDNEQFF. The chain employs TRBV5-8 and TRBJ2-1; TRBD2 matches 12 bases. The CDR3 is 16 amino acids. The junction had 4 bases not matched to a gene; V was cut back by 1 base and J by 5 bases. Germline CDR1 and CDR2: SGHTS and YDEGEE.

V usage is TRBV20-1 and J usage is TRBJ2-3; TRBD1 agrees at 7 bases. CDR1 and CDR2 (germline): DFQATT, SNEGSKA (reference sequence). This CDR3 has 15 amino acids. With V trimmed by 3 bases and J by 3 bases, 9 bases remained unmatched. CDR3 nucleotides: TGCAGTGCTAGTCGGCCCAGGGGGATTACAGATACGCAGTATTTT. The encoded protein is CSASRPRGITDTQYF.

The chain uses TRBV6-5 and TRBJ1-2; D possibly corresponds to TRBD1 (6 bases). Germline V gene sequence: CDR1 MNHEY, CDR2 SVGAGI. This CDR3 comprises 15 residues. Trimming shortened V by 2 bases and J by 10 bases, and 20 bases separated the two germline ends. Here the CDR3 reads CASSYIGLTGSDYTF. In DNA form, the CDR3 reads TGTGCCAGCAGTTACATCGGCCTAACAGGGTCGGACTACACCTTC.

The rearrangement links TRBV11-2 to TRBJ1-6; TRBD1 is a possible D gene (5 bases). V was clipped by 5 bases and J by 11 bases, with 19 bases between them. CDR1 and CDR2 (germline): SGHAT, FQNNGV. The CDR3 is made up of 15 amino acids. This chain's CDR3 is CASSKEESGMTPLHF. CDR3 DNA sequence: TGTGCCAGCAGCAAGGAAGAATCAGGGATGACACCCCTCCACTTT.

The chain employs TRBV7-2 and TRBJ2-7; D is ambiguous. The CDR3 has 14 amino acids. V was pared by 5 bases and J by 1 base, with 12 bases between. Germline values: CDR1 SGHTA, CDR2 FQGNSA. The CDR3 reads CASSPGFESYEQYF. The CDR3, as DNA: TGTGCCAGCAGCCCCGGATTTGAGTCCTACGAGCAGTACTTC. Full variable domain (missing parts from reference TRBV7-2 and TRBJ2-7): GAGVSQSPSNKVTEKGKDVELRCDPISGHTALYWYRQSLGQGLEFLIYFQGNSAPDKSGLPSDRFSAERTGGSVSTLTIQRTQQEDSAVYLCASSPGFESYEQYFGPGTRLTVT.

The V gene is TRBV7-9, the J gene TRBJ2-5; the D is unclear. The CDR3 has 19 amino acids. Germline loops: CDR1 SEHNR, CDR2 FQNEAQ (reference sequence). Deletions cut 1 base from V and 4 bases from J, with 25 bases between. The chain's CDR3 is CASSLVAGPTAGFGETQYF. The CDR3 DNA follows: TGTGCCAGCAGCTTAGTAGCAGGACCAACTGCTGGGTTCGGAGAGACCCAGTACTTC.

The J gene is TRBJ1-2, the V gene TRBV6-6; D is uncertain. The CDR3 runs to 16 residues. Germline loops: CDR1 MNHNY, CDR2 SVGAGI (reference sequence). V was shortened by 0 bases and J by 2 bases, with 13 bases between the two germline ends. The CDR3 here is CASSYSRARVNYGYTF. The CDR3 DNA reads TGTGCCAGCAGTTACTCGCGGGCCAGAGTAAACTATGGCTACACCTTC.

The chain carries TRBV19 and TRBJ1-1, with a possible D match to TRBD1 (5 bases). CDR1 and CDR2 from the germline V gene are LNHDA and SQIVND (reference sequence). The CDR3 consists of 13 residues. Trimming removed 7 bases from V and 6 bases from J, with 15 bases in between. The CDR3 is CASIKSGGSEAFF. For the CDR3, the DNA is TGTGCCAGTATAAAATCCGGGGGTTCTGAAGCTTTCTTT.